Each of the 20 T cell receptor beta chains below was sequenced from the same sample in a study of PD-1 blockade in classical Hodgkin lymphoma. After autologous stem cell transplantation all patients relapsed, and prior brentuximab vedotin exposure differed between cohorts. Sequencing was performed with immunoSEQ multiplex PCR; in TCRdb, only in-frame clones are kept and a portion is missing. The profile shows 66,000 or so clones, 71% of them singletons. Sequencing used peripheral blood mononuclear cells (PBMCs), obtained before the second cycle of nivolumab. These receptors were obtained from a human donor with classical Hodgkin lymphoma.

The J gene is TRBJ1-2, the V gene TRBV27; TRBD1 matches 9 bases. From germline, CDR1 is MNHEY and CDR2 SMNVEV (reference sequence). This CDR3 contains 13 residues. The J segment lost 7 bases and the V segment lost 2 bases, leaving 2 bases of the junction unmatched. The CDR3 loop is CASSLRGQGGYTF. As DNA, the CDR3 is TGTGCCAGCAGTTTAAGGGGACAGGGTGGCTACACCTTC.

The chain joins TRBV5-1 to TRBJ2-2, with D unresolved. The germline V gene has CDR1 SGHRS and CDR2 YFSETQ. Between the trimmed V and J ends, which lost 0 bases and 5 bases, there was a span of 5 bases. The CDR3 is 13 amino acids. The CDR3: CASSLADTGELFF. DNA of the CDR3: TGCGCCAGCAGCTTGGCCGATACCGGGGAGCTGTTTTTT.

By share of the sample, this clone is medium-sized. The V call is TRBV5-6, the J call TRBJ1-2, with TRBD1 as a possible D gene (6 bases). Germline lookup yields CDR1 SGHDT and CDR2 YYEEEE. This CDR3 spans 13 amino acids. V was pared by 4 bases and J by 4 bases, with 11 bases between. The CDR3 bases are TGTGCCAGCAGCCCGGGACATAGCTATGGCTACACCTTC. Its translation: CASSPGHSYGYTF.

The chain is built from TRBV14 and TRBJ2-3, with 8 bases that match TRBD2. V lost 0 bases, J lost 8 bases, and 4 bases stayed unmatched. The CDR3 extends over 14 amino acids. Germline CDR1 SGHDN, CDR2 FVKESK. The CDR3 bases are TGTGCCAGCAGCCAAGAAGTAGCGGGGTTTACGCAGTATTTT. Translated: CASSQEVAGFTQYF.

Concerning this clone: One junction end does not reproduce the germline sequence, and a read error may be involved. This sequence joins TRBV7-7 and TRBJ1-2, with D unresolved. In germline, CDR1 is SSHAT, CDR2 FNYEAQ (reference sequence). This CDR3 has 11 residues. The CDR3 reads CASSLVYGYTF. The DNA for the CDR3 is TGTGCTAGCAGCTTAGTCTATGGCTACACCTTC.

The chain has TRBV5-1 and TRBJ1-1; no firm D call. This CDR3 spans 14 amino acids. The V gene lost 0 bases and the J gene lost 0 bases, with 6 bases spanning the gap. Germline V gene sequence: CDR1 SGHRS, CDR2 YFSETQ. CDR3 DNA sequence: TGCGCCAGCAGCTTGGACAGCATGAACACTGAAGCTTTCTTT. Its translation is CASSLDSMNTEAFF.

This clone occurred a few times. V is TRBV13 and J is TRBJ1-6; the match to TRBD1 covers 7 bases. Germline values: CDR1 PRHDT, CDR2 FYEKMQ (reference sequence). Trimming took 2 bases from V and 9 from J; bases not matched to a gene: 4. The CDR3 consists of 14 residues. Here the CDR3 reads CASSLRQGSSPLHF. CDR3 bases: TGTGCCAGCAGCTTACGACAGGGTAGTTCACCCCTCCACTTT.

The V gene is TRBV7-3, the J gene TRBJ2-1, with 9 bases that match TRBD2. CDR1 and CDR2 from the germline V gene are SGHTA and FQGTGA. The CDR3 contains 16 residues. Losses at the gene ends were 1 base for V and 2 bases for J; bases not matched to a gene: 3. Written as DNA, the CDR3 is TGTGCCAGCAGCTTAATGCCTAGCGGGACCTACAATGAGCAGTTCTTC. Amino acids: CASSLMPSGTYNEQFF.

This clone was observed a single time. CDR3 amino acids: CASSRTGGVDRYEQYF. CDR3 DNA: TGTGCCAGCAGCCGGACAGGGGGCGTTGATCGCTACGAGCAGTACTTC. The chain combines TRBV7-9 with TRBJ2-5; TRBD1 aligns across 11 bases. The end of the DNA is better explained by TRBJ2-7, so the J call may be wrong. From germline, CDR1 is SEHNR and CDR2 FQNEAQ (reference sequence). This CDR3 region has 16 residues.

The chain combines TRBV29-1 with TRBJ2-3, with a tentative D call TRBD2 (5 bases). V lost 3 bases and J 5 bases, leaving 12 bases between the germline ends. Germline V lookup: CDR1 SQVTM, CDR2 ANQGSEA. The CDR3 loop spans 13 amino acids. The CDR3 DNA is TGCAGCGTTGATGCGGGCCTCGGAGATACGCAGTATTTT. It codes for CSVDAGLGDTQYF.

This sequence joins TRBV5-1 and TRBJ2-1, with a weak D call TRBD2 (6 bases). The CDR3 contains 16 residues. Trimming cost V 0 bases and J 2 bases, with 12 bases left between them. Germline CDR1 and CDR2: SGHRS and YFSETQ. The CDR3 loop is CASSLDPGEAYNEQFF. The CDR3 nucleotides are TGCGCCAGCAGCTTGGATCCGGGGGAGGCCTACAATGAGCAGTTCTTC. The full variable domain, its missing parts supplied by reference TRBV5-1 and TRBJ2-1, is KAGVTQTPRYLIKTRGQQVTLSCSPISGHRSVSWYQQTPGQGLQFLFEYFSETQRNKGNFPGRFSGRQFSNSRSEMNVSTLELGDSALYLCASSLDPGEAYNEQFFGPGTRLTVL.

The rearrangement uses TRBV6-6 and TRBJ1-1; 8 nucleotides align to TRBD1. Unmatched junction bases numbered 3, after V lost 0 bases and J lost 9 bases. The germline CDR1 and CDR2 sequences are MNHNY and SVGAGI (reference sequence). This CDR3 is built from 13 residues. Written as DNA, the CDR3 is TGTGCCAGCAGTTACTCCAGGACAGGGAAAGCTTTCTTT. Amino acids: CASSYSRTGKAFF.

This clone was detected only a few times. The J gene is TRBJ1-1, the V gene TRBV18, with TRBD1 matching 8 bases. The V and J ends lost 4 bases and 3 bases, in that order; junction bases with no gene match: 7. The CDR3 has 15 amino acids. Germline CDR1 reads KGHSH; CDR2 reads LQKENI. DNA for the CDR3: TGTGCCAGCTCACGCGACAGGGGTTCGTACACTGAAGCTTTCTTT. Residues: CASSRDRGSYTEAFF.

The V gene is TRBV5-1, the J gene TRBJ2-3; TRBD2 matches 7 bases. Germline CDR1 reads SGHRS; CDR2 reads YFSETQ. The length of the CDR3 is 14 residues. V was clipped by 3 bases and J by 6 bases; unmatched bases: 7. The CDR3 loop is CASSSGGFRDTQYF. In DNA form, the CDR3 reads TGCGCCAGCAGCTCCGGGGGGTTCCGGGATACGCAGTATTTT.

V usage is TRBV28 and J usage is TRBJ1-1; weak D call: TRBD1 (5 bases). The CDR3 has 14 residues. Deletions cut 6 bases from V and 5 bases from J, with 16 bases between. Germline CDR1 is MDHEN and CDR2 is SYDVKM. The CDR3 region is CASRFPDSTTEAFF. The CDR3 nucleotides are TGTGCCAGCAGGTTCCCAGACAGCACGACTGAAGCTTTCTTT.

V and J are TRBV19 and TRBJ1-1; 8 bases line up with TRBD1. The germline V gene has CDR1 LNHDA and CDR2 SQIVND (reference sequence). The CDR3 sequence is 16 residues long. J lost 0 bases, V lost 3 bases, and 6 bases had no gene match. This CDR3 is CASSIQGAFMNTEAFF. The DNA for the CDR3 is TGTGCCAGTAGTATTCAGGGGGCTTTTATGAACACTGAAGCTTTCTTT.

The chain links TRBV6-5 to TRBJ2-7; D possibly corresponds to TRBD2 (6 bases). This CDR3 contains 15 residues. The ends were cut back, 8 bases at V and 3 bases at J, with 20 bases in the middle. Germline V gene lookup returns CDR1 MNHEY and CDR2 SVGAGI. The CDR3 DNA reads TGTGCCAGCGCCGTGGCAAGGGACTGGAGCTACGAGCAGTACTTC. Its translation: CASAVARDWSYEQYF.

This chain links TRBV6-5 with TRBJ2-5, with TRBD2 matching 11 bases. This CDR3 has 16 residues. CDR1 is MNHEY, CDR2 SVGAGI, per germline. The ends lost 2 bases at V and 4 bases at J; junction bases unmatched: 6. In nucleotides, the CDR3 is TGTGCCAGCAGTTACGAAGTAGCGGGGGGGCGAGAGACCCAGTACTTC. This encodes CASSYEVAGGRETQYF.

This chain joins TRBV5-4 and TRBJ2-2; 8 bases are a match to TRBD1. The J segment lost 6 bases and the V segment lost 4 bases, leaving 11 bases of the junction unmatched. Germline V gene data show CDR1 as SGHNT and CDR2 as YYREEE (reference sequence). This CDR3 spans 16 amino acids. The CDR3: CASSARGTGMAGELFF. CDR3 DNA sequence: TGTGCCAGCAGCGCGCGCGGGACAGGAATGGCCGGGGAGCTGTTTTTT.

The CDR3 protein is CAISGNSGDEQFF. The CDR3 DNA sequence: TGTGCCATCAGTGGGAATAGTGGGGATGAGCAGTTCTTC. V is TRBV10-3 and J is TRBJ2-1, with D unresolved. The CDR3 runs to 13 residues. Germline assignment: CDR1 ENHRY and CDR2 SYGVKD. V gave up 4 bases and J gave up 8 bases, with 12 bases separating them.